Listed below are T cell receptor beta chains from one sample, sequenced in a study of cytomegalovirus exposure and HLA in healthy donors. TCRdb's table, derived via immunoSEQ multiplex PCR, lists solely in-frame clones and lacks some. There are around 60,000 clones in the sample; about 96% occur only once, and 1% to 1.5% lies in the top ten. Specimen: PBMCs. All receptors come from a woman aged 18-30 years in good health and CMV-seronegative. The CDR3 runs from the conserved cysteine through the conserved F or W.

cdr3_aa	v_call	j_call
CASSGQGMNTEAFF	TRBV9	TRBJ1-1
CASSPLGGLGNTEAFF	TRBV7-8	TRBJ1-1
CASSLAGQGGRKLFF	TRBV5-8	TRBJ1-4
CASSLWAGGYEQYF	TRBV28	TRBJ2-7
CASSPVLGQGADTQYF	TRBV27	TRBJ2-3
CASSPRQGVVAYEQYF	TRBV18	TRBJ2-7
CASTRTGTTYEQYF	TRBV27	TRBJ2-7
CASSPRLARGGQFF	TRBV7-8	TRBJ2-1
CASSLRGGPSGTGSTDTQYF	TRBV7-6	TRBJ2-3
CASSLRQNYEQYF	TRBV13	TRBJ2-7
CASSDGDRGRGTDTQYF	TRBV19	TRBJ2-3
CASSLGRQEEKLFF	TRBV28	TRBJ1-4
CASSLMTGTLSYEQYF	TRBV5-6	TRBJ2-7
CASTPDRGPYNEQFF	TRBV7-9	TRBJ2-1
CATETSGRAGELFF	TRBV15	TRBJ2-2
CASSQEAGGPYNEQFF	TRBV4-3	TRBJ2-1
CASSSRGTGELFF	TRBV7-2	TRBJ2-2
CSPKDTGTGELFF	TRBV29-1	TRBJ2-2
CASIPGGQNEKLFF	TRBV6-1	TRBJ1-4
CASSFGLAGTGELFF	TRBV27	TRBJ2-2
CATAPRDSTYEQYF	TRBV27	TRBJ2-7